This is a list of T cell receptor beta chains from one sample in a study of T cell responses to AZD1222 COVID-19 vaccine. Profiling relied on immunoSEQ multiplex PCR, and the TCRdb table lists in-frame clones only, not all of them. The repertoire holds tens of thousands of clones, around 90% seen once, with 3.5% to 5% in the top ten. This sample comprised peripheral blood, obtained on day 0 of MenACWY control vaccination. The receptors here all came from an adult in good health. The CDR3 runs from the conserved cysteine through the conserved F or W. Each record gives: clone size, V gene, J gene, CDR3 protein. Not every row has a clone size; where given, it reads once, few, many or a size class.

NA	TRBV4-1	TRBJ1-1	CASSQDLRSNTEAFF
NA	TRBV11-2	TRBJ1-2	CASSPGQDYGYTF
NA	TRBV3-1/TRBV3-2	TRBJ1-1	CASSQDSQVNTEAFF
NA	TRBV27	TRBJ1-6	CASSLSGPSPPLHF
NA	TRBV28	TRBJ1-5	CASSTGGNQPQHF
NA	TRBV13	TRBJ1-1	CASSLRLSGTGPMNTEAFF
NA	TRBV6-5	TRBJ2-7	CASSWDRGRDEQYF
NA	TRBV2	TRBJ2-5	CASSEVAGGSGTQYF
NA	TRBV4-1	TRBJ1-4	CASSLGFGNEKLFF
NA	TRBV9	TRBJ2-7	CASSPTGTNYYEQYF
few	TRBV18	TRBJ2-1	CASSPPGTSGINEQFF
NA	TRBV7-3	TRBJ2-1	CASSPGGYNEQFF
NA	TRBV24-1	TRBJ2-3	CATRETLSTDTQYF
NA	TRBV9	TRBJ1-1	CASSLTLSQWLTEAFF
once	TRBV7-3	TRBJ2-3	CASSSDRGFTDTQYF
NA	TRBV6-6	TRBJ2-7	CATQQPGLPGGEQYF
NA	TRBV5-1	TRBJ2-7	CASGQGDFYEQYF
once	TRBV29-1	TRBJ1-1	CSVRPGQGLPNTEAFF
NA	TRBV6-5	TRBJ2-1	CASKAGGLYNEQFF
NA	TRBV2	TRBJ1-1	CASRRLVGQMNTEAFF
NA	TRBV20-1	TRBJ2-7	CSASPQVFLEQYF
NA	TRBV7-9	TRBJ2-1	CASSGILSGIDYNEQFF
NA	TRBV6-5	TRBJ1-5	CASAAPNQPQHF
NA	TRBV6-5	TRBJ2-4	CASRARDGGKNIQYF
NA	TRBV28	TRBJ1-1	CASSFNTEAFF
NA	TRBV5-6	TRBJ1-1	CASSFGVGTEAFF
NA	TRBV27	TRBJ2-7	CASSGLTSGDVEQYF
once	TRBV27	TRBJ1-1	CASSSIREGLGAFF
NA	TRBV18	TRBJ1-3	CASSPTATDTIYF
NA	TRBV9	TRBJ2-1	CASSVFDLRDSNEQFF
NA	TRBV7-8	TRBJ1-2	CASSASRVGGYGYTF
NA	TRBV7-9	TRBJ2-7	CATRQGDSYEQYF
NA	TRBV6-2/TRBV6-3	TRBJ1-2	CASSYRVSGGYTF
few	TRBV7-9	TRBJ2-1	CASAPSPSGAEGSYNEQFF
NA	TRBV19	TRBJ2-1	CASSISGNNEQFF
medium-sized	TRBV6-5	TRBJ1-1	CASTWGVDTEAFF
NA	TRBV10-1	TRBJ2-1	CASSSGPEQFF
NA	TRBV4-1	TRBJ1-5	CASSQDRDPIQPQHF
NA	TRBV5-6	TRBJ2-5	CASTPTGAVLETQYF
NA	TRBV14	TRBJ1-1	CASSQDRRPEAFF
NA	TRBV10-2	TRBJ2-3	CASSEPIGAGGYTDTQYF
NA	TRBV5-1	TRBJ2-3	CASSTSGRITDTQYF
NA	TRBV14	TRBJ2-2	CASSPPGRAPNTGELFF
NA	TRBV5-1	TRBJ2-5	CASSPDSRETQYF
NA	TRBV18	TRBJ2-5	CASSRNRGEETQYF
NA	TRBV29-1	TRBJ2-6	CSVTGAGANVLTF
NA	TRBV6-4	TRBJ1-1	CASWAGGGEENTEAFF
NA	TRBV4-1	TRBJ2-2	CASSQGLAGGPGTGELFF
NA	TRBV9	TRBJ2-7	CASSVGGTGTPYEQYF
NA	TRBV7-2	TRBJ1-5	CASSSDYSEPQHF
NA	TRBV7-9	TRBJ2-2	CASSPTVAGGTGELFF
NA	TRBV28	TRBJ2-7	CASSPIGASYEQYF
NA	TRBV6-5	TRBJ1-1	CASRAGNTEAFF
NA	TRBV12-3/TRBV12-4	TRBJ2-3	CASTRDGEDTQYF
NA	TRBV6-5	TRBJ2-1	CASSRQGSGNEQFF
NA	TRBV11-2	TRBJ1-1	CASSYQRNTEAFF
once	TRBV3-1/TRBV3-2	TRBJ1-6	CASRHSTGKVGSPLHF
NA	TRBV7-2	TRBJ2-1	CASSLGLAGGAGAFNEQFF
NA	TRBV28	TRBJ2-7	CASRGRGRNYEQYF
NA	TRBV2	TRBJ1-3	CASSENSLKGNTIYF